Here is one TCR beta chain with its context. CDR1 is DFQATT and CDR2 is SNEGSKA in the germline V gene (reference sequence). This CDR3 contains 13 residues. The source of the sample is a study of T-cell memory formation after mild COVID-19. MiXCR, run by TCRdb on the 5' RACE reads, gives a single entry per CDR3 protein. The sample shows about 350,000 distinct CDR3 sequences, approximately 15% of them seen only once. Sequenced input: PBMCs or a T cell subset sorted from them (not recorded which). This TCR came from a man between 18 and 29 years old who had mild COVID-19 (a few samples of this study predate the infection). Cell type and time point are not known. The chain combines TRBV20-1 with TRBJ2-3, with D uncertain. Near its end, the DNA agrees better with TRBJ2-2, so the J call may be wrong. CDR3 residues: CSASRPRTGELFF. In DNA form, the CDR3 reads TGCAGTGCTAGTAGGCCGCGCACCGGGGAGCTGTTTTTT.